These 8 T cell receptor beta chains originate from one sample sequenced in a study of OX40 agonist ivuxolimab in advanced cancers. Sequenced by immunoSEQ multiplex PCR; TCRdb stores in-frame clones only, minus some. The sample carries roughly 80,000 clones, 90% to 95% recorded once. The source material was CD4+ or CD8+ T cells sorted from blood, sampled in a trial of the OX40 agonist ivuxolimab. These receptors all come from an adult with an advanced solid tumor such as melanoma, head and neck, liver or kidney cancer.

V gene TRBV29-1 combines with J gene TRBJ2-3; 7 positions agree with TRBD2. This CDR3 is 14 amino acids long. The V and J ends lost 6 bases and 1 base, in that order; junction bases with no gene match: 7. Per germline, CDR1 SQVTM and CDR2 ANQGSEA. The CDR3 reads CSVDGLAGTDTQYF. CDR3 sequence (DNA): TGCAGCGTCGACGGGCTAGCGGGCACAGATACGCAGTATTTT.

V and J are TRBV19 and TRBJ1-2, with D uncertain. This CDR3 region has 14 residues. With 7 bases removed from V and 7 bases from J, the gap between germline ends came to 19 bases. Germline V lookup: CDR1 LNHDA, CDR2 SQIVND (reference sequence). The CDR3 nucleotides are TGTGCCAGTACCATGGTCCCCGTGATGTTTGGCTACACCTTC. Encoded protein: CASTMVPVMFGYTF. Looking up the rest from reference TRBV19 and TRBJ1-2 gives the full variable domain: DGGITQSPKYLFRKEGQNVTLSCEQNLNHDAMYWYRQDPGQGLRLIYYSQIVNDFQKGDIAEGYSVSREKKESFPLTVTSAQKNPTAFYLCASTMVPVMFGYTFGSGTRLTVV.

The chain has TRBV28 and TRBJ1-1; unclear D gene. With 1 base removed from V and 6 bases from J, the gap between germline ends came to 9 bases. The CDR3 has 13 amino acids. Looked up from germline, CDR1 is MDHEN and CDR2 is SYDVKM. CDR3 in amino acids: CASSLSAHAEAFF. In nucleotides, the CDR3 is TGTGCCAGCAGTTTATCGGCCCATGCTGAAGCTTTCTTT.

This chain links TRBV4-1 with TRBJ1-1, with a tentative D call TRBD1 (6 bases). Between the trimmed V and J ends, which lost 0 bases and 0 bases, there was a span of 17 bases. Germline V gene lookup returns CDR1 MGHRA and CDR2 YSYEKL. The CDR3 loop spans 18 amino acids. CDR3 sequence (DNA): TGCGCCAGCAGCCAAGATCCCCCCGGACAGAATTTGAACACTGAAGCTTTCTTT. Its translation: CASSQDPPGQNLNTEAFF.

The chain has TRBV19 and TRBJ2-3, with a possible D match to TRBD2 (5 bases). CDR1 and CDR2 (germline): LNHDA, SQIVND (reference sequence). V was shortened by 3 bases and J by 6 bases, with 10 bases between the two germline ends. This CDR3 has 13 amino acids. For the CDR3, the DNA is TGTGCCAGTAGTATGGGTCAGCGGGATACGCAGTATTTT. This encodes CASSMGQRDTQYF. The full variable domain, completed using reference TRBV19 and TRBJ2-3, is DGGITQSPKYLFRKEGQNVTLSCEQNLNHDAMYWYRQDPGQGLRLIYYSQIVNDFQKGDIAEGYSVSREKKESFPLTVTSAQKNPTAFYLCASSMGQRDTQYFGPGTRLTVL.

The chain couples TRBV7-2 to TRBJ1-4, with 11 bases matching TRBD1. CDR1 is SGHTA, CDR2 FQGNSA, per germline. The CDR3 spans 15 residues. Trimming cost V 3 bases and J 6 bases; bases outside gene matches: 3. The CDR3 DNA follows: TGTGCCAGCAGCTTTTCGGACAGGGGGCATGAAAAACTGTTTTTT. Translation: CASSFSDRGHEKLFF.

The chain joins TRBV6-6 to TRBJ2-7; tentative D call: TRBD1 (6 bases). Germline values: CDR1 MNHNY, CDR2 SVGAGI (reference sequence). The CDR3 runs 16 residues. Trimming took 2 bases from V and 4 from J, leaving 18 bases between them. The CDR3 region has the DNA TGTGCCAGCAGTTACCCCCAAGGGGGAAGTAATTACGAGCAGTACTTC. Amino acids: CASSYPQGGSNYEQYF.

This clone has just a few counts. This chain connects TRBV30 to TRBJ1-1, with unresolved D. The germline gives CDR1 GTSNPN, CDR2 SVGIG (reference sequence). V lost 3 bases and J 7 bases, leaving 9 bases between the germline ends. The CDR3 sequence is 11 residues long. The CDR3 DNA reads as TGTGCCTGGAGATCTCGGCTTGAAGCTTTCTTT. It yields the protein CAWRSRLEAFF.